The 31 T cell receptor beta chains presented below share a single source sample, sequenced in a study of multiple sclerosis patients with progressive multifocal leukoencephalopathy. This sample's time point: time of PML onset. Sequencing used immunoSEQ multiplex PCR; TCRdb keeps in-frame clones, though not all of them. The sample carries 25,000 to 35,000 clones, about 88% recorded once. The source was PBMCs, collected from a patient treated with natalizumab. The receptors originated from a human donor with progressive multifocal leukoencephalopathy.

The CDR3 coding sequence is TGTGCCAGTAGTACCCGTACTAATGGGTCCTACGAGCAGTACTTC. Encoded protein: CASSTRTNGSYEQYF. The V call is TRBV19, the J call TRBJ2-7; no clear D. The length of the CDR3 is 15 residues. V lost 4 bases and J lost 1, with 14 bases in between. Germline loops: CDR1 LNHDA, CDR2 SQIVND (reference sequence). The entire variable domain, with the rest obtained from reference TRBV19 and TRBJ2-7, is as follows: DGGITQSPKYLFRKEGQNVTLSCEQNLNHDAMYWYRQDPGQGLRLIYYSQIVNDFQKGDIAEGYSVSREKKESFPLTVTSAQKNPTAFYLCASSTRTNGSYEQYFGPGTRLTVT.

The J gene is TRBJ1-2, the V gene TRBV6-4; TRBD1 matches 12 bases. Trimming removed 8 bases from V and 7 bases from J; junction bases left unmatched: 11. CDR3 size: 15 residues. From germline, CDR1 is MRHNA and CDR2 SNTAGT. Here the CDR3 reads CASPGTGGAGGGYTF. In DNA form, the CDR3 reads TGTGCCAGCCCCGGGACAGGGGGCGCAGGAGGTGGCTACACCTTC.

The sample holds one count of this clone. The rearrangement links TRBV7-2 to TRBJ2-2; 14 bases fit TRBD2. CDR1 is SGHTA and CDR2 is FQGNSA in the germline V gene. The V and J ends lost 1 base and 5 bases, in that order; junction bases with no gene match: 6. The CDR3 has 18 residues. CDR3 sequence: CASSLGGLAGGRTGELFF. The CDR3 DNA reads as TGTGCCAGCAGCTTAGGCGGACTAGCGGGAGGAAGGACCGGGGAGCTGTTTTTT.

V usage is TRBV29-1 and J usage is TRBJ1-3; the D is unclear. The CDR3 is made up of 12 amino acids. The germline gives CDR1 SQVTM, CDR2 ANQGSEA. V was cut by 5 bases and J by 4 bases, with 9 bases left in between. CDR3 sequence: CSVTSGGNTIYF. For the CDR3, the DNA is TGCAGCGTTACGTCGGGAGGAAACACCATATATTTT.

J is TRBJ1-4 and V is TRBV2; D not resolved. Trimming removed 7 bases at V and 3 bases at J, with 3 bases between. This CDR3 has 11 amino acids. Per the germline V gene, CDR1 is SNHLY and CDR2 is FYNNEI. The CDR3 nucleotides are TGTGCCAGCAATCCTAATGAAAAACTGTTTTTT. It translates to CASNPNEKLFF.

The J gene is TRBJ1-2, the V gene TRBV28; 7 nucleotides agree with TRBD1. Germline-derived CDR1 and CDR2 are MDHEN and SYDVKM. This CDR3 spans 15 amino acids. The V gene end was trimmed by 3 bases and the J gene end by 4 bases; junction bases not matched to a gene: 8. In DNA form, the CDR3 reads TGTGCCAGCAGTTTGCCCCGACAGGGAGGCTATGGCTACACCTTC. Residues: CASSLPRQGGYGYTF.

The rearrangement joins TRBV27 to TRBJ1-3, with a tentative D call TRBD1 (6 bases). CDR3 length equals 13 residues. Trimming removed 9 bases from V and 2 bases from J, with 11 bases in between. Germline CDR1 MNHEY, CDR2 SMNVEV (reference sequence). The CDR3 DNA reads TGTGCCAGTAGGACAGCGGCTGGAAACACCATATATTTT. This codes for CASRTAAGNTIYF.

The chain has TRBV15 and TRBJ1-5; 7 bases align to TRBD1. This CDR3 region has 15 residues. V was clipped by 1 base and J by 2 bases; unmatched bases: 2. Germline values: CDR1 LNHNV, CDR2 YYDKDF (reference sequence). CDR3 coding DNA: TGTGCCACCAGCAGAGGCAGGGGGGGCAATCAGCCCCAGCATTTT. Translating it yields CATSRGRGGNQPQHF.

The chain links TRBV4-1 to TRBJ1-2; D possibly corresponds to TRBD1 (5 bases). Germline V gene lookup returns CDR1 MGHRA and CDR2 YSYEKL. The V end was cut by 0 bases, the J end by 4 bases, with 12 bases between. The CDR3 has 15 residues. CDR3 bases: TGCGCCAGCAGCCAAGATAACTACAGGTTCTATGGCTACACCTTC. As protein: CASSQDNYRFYGYTF.

This clone appeared a single time. The rearrangement uses TRBV6-5 and TRBJ1-2; D possibly corresponds to TRBD1 (6 bases). V lost 6 bases, J lost 5 bases, and 16 bases lay in between. The length of the CDR3 is 14 residues. Germline values: CDR1 MNHEY, CDR2 SVGAGI. The DNA of the CDR3 is TGTGCCAGCAGCATGGGGCCGACAGGTTATGGCTACACCTTC. Amino acid sequence: CASSMGPTGYGYTF.

The chain employs TRBV7-2 and TRBJ1-2, with D possibly matching TRBD1 (6 bases). This CDR3 contains 15 residues. Germline V gene lookup returns CDR1 SGHTA and CDR2 FQGNSA. Trimming cost V 1 base and J 4 bases, with 13 bases left between them. CDR3 residues: CASSLEPGGGYGYTF. In DNA, the CDR3 is TGTGCCAGCAGCTTAGAACCGGGGGGCGGCTATGGCTACACCTTC.

This clone was recorded once. V and J are TRBV9 and TRBJ2-7; 9 bases line up with TRBD2. The germline CDR1 and CDR2 sequences are SGDLS and YYNGEE. The CDR3 covers 15 residues. Trimming removed 2 bases from V and 2 bases from J; junction bases left unmatched: 5. CDR3 amino acids: CASSVGLALTYEQYF. The DNA for the CDR3 is TGTGCCAGCAGCGTCGGACTAGCGTTAACCTACGAGCAGTACTTC.

The chain combines TRBV7-3 with TRBJ1-2; D is uncertain. The V and J ends lost 5 bases and 10 bases respectively, with 14 bases between them. Germline V lookup: CDR1 SGHTA, CDR2 FQGTGA. The CDR3 length is 12 residues. CDR3 amino acids: CASSPPILDYTF. In nucleotides, the CDR3 is TGTGCCAGCAGCCCCCCAATACTTGACTACACCTTC.

The chain uses TRBV5-5 and TRBJ1-4, with D possibly being TRBD1 (5 bases). Deletions cut 0 bases from V and 8 bases from J, with 17 bases between. The CDR3 totals 16 residues. Germline CDR1 and CDR2: SGHKS and YYEKEE (reference sequence). CDR3 in amino acids: CASSLDFSQGGEKLFF. The CDR3 nucleotides read TGTGCCAGCAGCTTGGATTTTAGTCAGGGCGGCGAAAAACTGTTTTTT.

Points on this clone: One end of the junction fails to match germline, which may point to a read error. This sample also contains other DNA sequences that code for the same CDR3. The CDR3 coding sequence is TGCGCCAGCAGTCCAATCTCCGACACTGAAGCTTTCTTT. This encodes CASSPISDTEAFF. The V and J genes are TRBV27 and TRBJ1-1; no definite D call. This CDR3 has 13 residues. CDR1 MNHEY and CDR2 SMNVEV come from the germline V gene (reference sequence).

This sequence joins TRBV4-3 and TRBJ2-1; possibly TRBD1 or TRBD2 for D (5 bases each). The CDR3 is 15 residues long. Germline V gene lookup returns CDR1 LGHNA and CDR2 YSLEER. V was shortened by 4 bases and J by 3 bases, with 13 bases between the two germline ends. The CDR3 loop is CASSLKGTDYNEQFF. The CDR3 nucleotides read TGCGCCAGCAGCCTAAAGGGGACCGACTACAATGAGCAGTTCTTC.

V gene TRBV6-1 combines with J gene TRBJ2-3; the match to TRBD1 covers 7 bases. J was trimmed by 8 bases and V by 4 bases; bases with no gene match: 6. The CDR3 contains 13 residues. The germline CDR1 and CDR2 sequences are MNHNS and SASEGT. Here the CDR3 reads CASSGTRDSTQYF. In DNA, the CDR3 is TGTGCCAGCAGTGGAACCAGGGACAGTACGCAGTATTTT.

This clone was observed a single time. The chain has TRBV14 and TRBJ2-1, with D unclear. The CDR3 covers 14 residues. V dropped 1 base and J dropped 8 bases, with 12 bases sitting between them. Germline assignment: CDR1 SGHDN and CDR2 FVKESK. This CDR3 is CASSQGYGWDEQFF. Written as DNA, the CDR3 is TGTGCCAGCAGCCAAGGATATGGGTGGGATGAGCAGTTCTTC.

This clone was picked up a small number of times. The rearrangement joins TRBV13 to TRBJ1-1; no clear D gene. Looked up from germline, CDR1 is PRHDT and CDR2 is FYEKMQ (reference sequence). The V end lost 4 bases, the J end lost 7 bases, and 7 bases lay between the germline ends. CDR3 size: 11 residues. This CDR3 is CASSWRGEAFF. The CDR3 DNA sequence: TGTGCCAGCAGCTGGCGGGGTGAAGCTTTCTTT.

The CDR3 loop is CSVRQGPYEQYF. DNA of the CDR3: TGCAGCGTGCGACAGGGACCCTACGAGCAGTACTTC. The J gene is TRBJ2-7, the V gene TRBV29-1; 7 positions agree with TRBD1. The CDR3 totals 12 residues. Looked up from germline, CDR1 is SQVTM and CDR2 is ANQGSEA. After removal of 6 bases from V and 2 bases from J, the junction contained 4 bases not matched to a gene.

V usage is TRBV15 and J usage is TRBJ1-5; no reliable D call. In germline, CDR1 is LNHNV, CDR2 YYDKDF (reference sequence). CDR3 length: 14 residues. Trimming cost V 1 base and J 6 bases, with 10 bases left between them. CDR3 nucleotides: TGTGCCACCAGCAGAGCTTCGGGAATTCAGCCCCAGCATTTT. Protein: CATSRASGIQPQHF.

Comment on this clone: Sequence at one end of the junction differs from germline and may be a read error. Other DNA variants within this sample encode the same CDR3. The genes are TRBV28 and TRBJ2-3, with D perhaps matching TRBD1 (7 bases). CDR3 length: 19 amino acids. Germline V CDR1 and CDR2: MDHEN, SYDVKM. The CDR3 DNA is TGTGCCAGCAGTTTGTCCCCCGGGACAGCGGGTTCCACCACAGATACACAGTATTTT. Protein sequence: CASSLSPGTAGSTTDTQYF.

CDR3 in DNA: TGTGCCAGCAGGTCGGGACTAGCGGGACAAAGCACAGATACGCAGTATTTT. Amino acid sequence: CASRSGLAGQSTDTQYF. The chain carries TRBV5-6 and TRBJ2-3, with TRBD2 matching 13 bases. Germline values: CDR1 SGHDT, CDR2 YYEEEE. J lost 0 bases, V lost 5 bases, and 6 bases had no gene match. This CDR3 is 17 amino acids long.

The J gene is TRBJ2-3, the V gene TRBV29-1; the D call may be TRBD1 or TRBD2 (5 bases each). CDR3 length: 13 amino acids. V shed 3 bases and J shed 0 bases, with 7 bases lying between them. Germline assignment: CDR1 SQVTM and CDR2 ANQGSEA. This chain's CDR3 is CSVERDSTDTQYF. For the CDR3, the DNA is TGCAGCGTTGAGAGGGACAGCACAGATACGCAGTATTTT.

V and J are TRBV9 and TRBJ1-4, with D perhaps matching TRBD1 (5 bases). The CDR3 runs to 16 residues. CDR1 and CDR2 from the germline V gene are SGDLS and YYNGEE. Trimming shortened V by 2 bases and J by 6 bases, and 17 bases separated the two germline ends. The CDR3 coding sequence is TGTGCCAGCAGCGTCGGGACGGCCGGCGGGGATGAAAAACTGTTTTTT. Protein: CASSVGTAGGDEKLFF.

In this sample, this clone turned up a few times. The rearrangement links TRBV7-9 to TRBJ1-3, with D unresolved. V shed 1 base and J shed 4 bases, with 2 bases lying between them. The CDR3 has 12 residues. The germline CDR1 and CDR2 sequences are SEHNR and FQNEAQ (reference sequence). In DNA, the CDR3 is TGTGCCAGCAGCTTAGGGGGAAACACCATATATTTT. As protein: CASSLGGNTIYF.

The CDR3 protein is CASSGETAVDEQFF. CDR3 nucleotides: TGTGCCAGCAGCGGGGAGACAGCGGTTGATGAGCAGTTCTTC. The J gene is TRBJ2-1, the V gene TRBV5-4, with D tentatively TRBD1 or TRBD2 (5 bases each). This CDR3 has 14 residues. Germline CDR1 and CDR2: SGHNT and YYREEE (reference sequence). Trimming took off 4 bases at V and 8 bases at J, with 16 bases between the two ends.

The chain is built from TRBV27 and TRBJ2-5; 9 positions agree with TRBD1. The J call may be incorrect, as the DNA end agrees better with TRBJ2-7. Germline CDR1 and CDR2: MNHEY and SMNVEV (reference sequence). The CDR3 loop spans 15 amino acids. The CDR3 DNA is TGTGCCAGCAGTCGAGCAGACAGGGGGGTATACGAGCAGTACTTC. This sequence encodes CASSRADRGVYEQYF.

The rearrangement joins TRBV19 to TRBJ2-3; possibly TRBD1 for D (5 bases). CDR3 size: 13 residues. Trimming took off 8 bases at V and 1 base at J, with 10 bases between the two ends. From germline, CDR1 is LNHDA and CDR2 SQIVND (reference sequence). The CDR3 DNA is TGTGCCAGTGGGCCCAGGGGCACAGATACGCAGTATTTT. This translates into CASGPRGTDTQYF.

This clone was recorded only once. V and J are TRBV19 and TRBJ1-2; D is undetermined. The CDR3 has 15 amino acids. Trimming removed 8 bases at V and 4 bases at J, with 20 bases between. Germline V CDR1 and CDR2: LNHDA, SQIVND (reference sequence). CDR3 protein: CASHSRAERPYGYTF. The CDR3 coding sequence is TGTGCCAGTCACAGCCGGGCAGAGCGACCCTATGGCTACACCTTC.

The rearrangement uses TRBV25-1 and TRBJ1-1; the D is unclear. CDR3 size: 11 residues. CDR1 MGHDK and CDR2 SYGVNS come from the germline V gene. Between the trimmed V and J ends, which lost 2 bases and 7 bases, there was a span of 5 bases. The DNA of the CDR3 is TGTGCCAGCAGTGAAAACCTTGAAGCTTTCTTT. Translated: CASSENLEAFF.